This TCR beta chain is from a study of blood T cell repertoires in COVID-19. Study in general: Sources were T cells, B-cell-depleted T cells, or PBMCs; the material itself was cDNA or gDNA.

V dropped 1 base and J dropped 4; count of bases not matched to a gene: 1. CDR3 length equals 13 residues. Per germline, CDR1 GTSNPN and CDR2 SVGIG (reference sequence). During active infection, Seattle patients enrolled and were then monitored through disease. Original analysis: For nucleated cells, counts were estimated from reference gene primer amplification. Here immunoSEQ multiplex PCR was the method, and the copy in TCRdb shows in-frame clones only, minus some. That table gives V, J and clone size, and the DNA gave D and trimming. The sample holds about 100,000 clones; roughly 92% are singletons and the top ten take 1.5% to 2.5%. This clone was counted once.

The V and J genes are TRBV30 and TRBJ2-1, with 7 bases identical to TRBD1. The TCR comes from a woman in her fifties or sixties with COVID-19, enrolled during active disease. The sequenced material came from peripheral blood. DNA of the CDR3: TGTGCCTGGAGTGGACAGGGTTACAATGAGCAGTTCTTC. Its translation: CAWSGQGYNEQFF.